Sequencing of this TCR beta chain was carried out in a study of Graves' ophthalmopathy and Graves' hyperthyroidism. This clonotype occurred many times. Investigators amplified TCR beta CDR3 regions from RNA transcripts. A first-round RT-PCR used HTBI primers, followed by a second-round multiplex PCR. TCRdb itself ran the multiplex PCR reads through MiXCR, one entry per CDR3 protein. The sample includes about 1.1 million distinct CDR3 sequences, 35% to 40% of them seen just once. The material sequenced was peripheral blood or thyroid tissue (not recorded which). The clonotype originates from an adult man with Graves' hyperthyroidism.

The CDR3 reads CASSQSRPGTLEQYF. The CDR3 nucleotides are TGCGCCAGCAGCCAATCGAGACCGGGGACGTTGGAGCAGTACTTC. This rearrangement joins TRBV4-3 to TRBJ2-7, with D perhaps matching TRBD1 or TRBD2 (5 bases each). CDR3 length: 15 amino acids. Germline CDR1 LGHNA, CDR2 YSLEER. Deletions cut 2 bases from V and 7 bases from J, with 18 bases between.